The 13 T cell receptor beta chains presented below share a single source sample, sequenced in a study of CD8+CD57+ T cells in acquired aplastic anemia. Genomic DNA provided the template from which TCR beta VDJ and CDR3 profiles were obtained. Each CDR3 protein gets one entry after TCRdb re-called the reads with MiXCR. This sample has 200,000 to 300,000 distinct CDR3 sequences, with 65% to 90% found just once. CD8+CD57+ cell expansion, shown by flow cytometry, had occurred in the patients selected for sequencing. The sample taken for sequencing was sorted CD4+, CD8+, or CD8+CD57+ T cells (not recorded which) from PBMCs. The receptors here all came from a human donor with aplastic anemia.

This chain uses TRBV7-2 with TRBJ2-5, with D possibly TRBD1 on 5 matching bases. CDR1 SGHTA and CDR2 FQGNSA come from the germline V gene. V lost 6 bases, J lost 14 bases, and 28 bases lay in between. The CDR3 sequence is 15 residues long. DNA of the CDR3: TGTGCCAGCAGACCTGCCCGCGGACACGAGATCGGCATATACTTC. Its translation is CASRPARGHEIGIYF.

The gene calls are TRBV7-2 and TRBJ1-5; D gene ambiguous. The V end lost 1 base, the J end lost 12 bases, and 19 bases lay between the germline ends. Germline loops: CDR1 SGHTA, CDR2 FQGNSA. This CDR3 has 15 amino acids. CDR3 protein: CASSLGTAGLRDQHF. In nucleotides, the CDR3 is TGTGCCAGCAGCTTAGGGACTGCCGGTTTGAGAGACCAGCATTTT.

This clonotype came up many times. V is TRBV7-8 and J is TRBJ1-2, with D perhaps TRBD1 (5 bases). This CDR3 is built from 19 residues. Germline V gene sequence: CDR1 SGHVS, CDR2 FQNEAQ. The germline V and J ends were trimmed by 1 base and 0 bases, with 21 bases remaining between them. Here the CDR3 DNA reads TGTGCCAGCAGCTTAGGGGGGGGGTGGGAGTATTCGGCTAACTATGGCTACACCTTC. It is translated as CASSLGGGWEYSANYGYTF.

Details on this clonotype: The junction departs from the called germline gene at one end, perhaps through a read error. The chain combines TRBV7-3 with TRBJ1-5, with D maybe TRBD1 (5 bases). This CDR3 is 14 amino acids long. The germline CDR1 and CDR2 sequences are SGHTA and FQGTGA. The CDR3 here is CASTGGYGQVAQQF. For the CDR3, the DNA is TGTGCTAGCACCGGGGGGTATGGCCAGGTGGCCCAGCAGTTT.

The chain recombines TRBV7-2 with TRBJ2-1; weak D call: TRBD2 (6 bases). The CDR3 extends over 16 amino acids. Germline V lookup: CDR1 SGHTA, CDR2 FQGNSA. V lost 3 bases, J lost 6 bases, and 18 bases lay in between. In nucleotides, the CDR3 is TGTGCCAGCAGCTTTCATAGAACCGGGGGATGCAATGAGCAGTTCTTC. It specifies CASSFHRTGGCNEQFF.

A word on this clonotype: At one end, the junction sequence differs from germline, possibly due to a read error. The rearrangement uses TRBV20-1 and TRBJ2-1; weak D call: TRBD2 (6 bases). Germline values: CDR1 DFQATT, CDR2 SNEGSKA (reference sequence). The CDR3 has 14 amino acids. This CDR3 reads CSASSWGGKNEKFF. The CDR3 DNA is TGCAGTGCCAGTAGTTGGGGAGGCAAGAATGAGAAGTTCTTC.

The V call is TRBV7-2, the J call TRBJ1-6, with D tentatively TRBD1 (5 bases). Germline CDR1 SGHTA, CDR2 FQGNSA. CDR3 size: 16 residues. Trimming stripped 5 bases from V and 13 bases from J, with 24 bases between. The CDR3, as DNA: TGTGCCAGCAGCGCCGACAGCGCCTCCTATACGTCGCCCCTCCACTTT. Translated, it gives CASSADSASYTSPLHF.

Details on this clonotype: The germline gene is not matched at one end of the junction; a read error may be the cause. The chain carries TRBV2 and TRBJ1-1, with 7 bases identical to TRBD1. The CDR3 consists of 15 residues. Per the germline V gene, CDR1 is SNHLY and CDR2 is FYNNEI. CDR3 bases: TGTGCCAGCAGCTACGGTCTGACAGGGAACCCTGAAGCTTTCTTT. Amino acids: CASSYGLTGNPEAFF.

For the CDR3, the DNA is TGTGCCAGCAGTGTGGCGGATAGCAATCAGCTCCAGTATTTT. Amino acids: CASSVADSNQLQYF. The chain links TRBV2 to TRBJ2-3; D is unclear. V was shortened by 4 bases and J by 12 bases, with 20 bases between the two germline ends. The germline gives CDR1 SNHLY, CDR2 FYNNEI. This CDR3 has 14 amino acids.

A word on this clonotype: A read error may produce the germline difference seen at one junction end. The chain joins TRBV7-8 to TRBJ2-3; TRBD2 matches 12 bases. The germline CDR1 and CDR2 sequences are SGHVS and FQNEAQ. The CDR3 covers 14 residues. CDR3 DNA sequence: TGTGCCAGCAGCCTAGCGGGAGGGCCCGAGGCCCAGTATTTT. Its translation is CASSLAGGPEAQYF.

This sequence joins TRBV5-4 and TRBJ2-3; D is unresolved. V lost 5 bases, J lost 0 bases, and 7 bases lay in between. The CDR3 consists of 13 residues. Germline V CDR1 and CDR2: SGHNT, YYREEE (reference sequence). The CDR3 protein is CASRDRSTDTQYF. CDR3 coding DNA: TGTGCCAGCAGGGATAGGAGCACAGATACGCAGTATTTT.

V usage is TRBV19 and J usage is TRBJ2-1, with TRBD2 as a possible D gene (6 bases). The J call may be incorrect, as the DNA end agrees better with TRBJ2-2. Per germline, CDR1 LNHDA and CDR2 SQIVND (reference sequence). The CDR3 length is 15 residues. CDR3 protein: CASSIGGANYEELFF. CDR3 bases: TGTGCCAGTAGTATCGGAGGGGCCAACTACGAGGAGCTGTTTTTT.

V is TRBV7-3 and J is TRBJ1-1; D may be TRBD1 (6 bases). Germline CDR1 is SGHTA and CDR2 is FQGTGA. The CDR3 length is 15 residues. The V gene lost 6 bases and the J gene lost 9 bases, with 23 bases spanning the gap. The CDR3, as DNA: TGTGCCAGCAGTGGAGCGGGGGGGGCGAACGCTAAAGCTTTCTTT. Translation: CASSGAGGANAKAFF.